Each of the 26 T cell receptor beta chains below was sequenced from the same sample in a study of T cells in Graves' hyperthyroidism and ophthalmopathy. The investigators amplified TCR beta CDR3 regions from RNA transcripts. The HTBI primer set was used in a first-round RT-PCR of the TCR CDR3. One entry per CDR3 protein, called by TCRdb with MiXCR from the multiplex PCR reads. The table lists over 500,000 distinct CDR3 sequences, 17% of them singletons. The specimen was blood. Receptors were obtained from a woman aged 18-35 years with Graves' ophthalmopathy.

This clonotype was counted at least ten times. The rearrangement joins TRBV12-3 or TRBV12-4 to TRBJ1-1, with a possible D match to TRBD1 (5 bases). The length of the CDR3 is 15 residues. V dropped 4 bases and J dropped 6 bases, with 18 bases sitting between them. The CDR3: CASSYKLGGGAEAFF. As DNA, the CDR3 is TGTGCCAGCAGTTACAAGTTGGGGGGGGGGGCTGAAGCTTTCTTT.

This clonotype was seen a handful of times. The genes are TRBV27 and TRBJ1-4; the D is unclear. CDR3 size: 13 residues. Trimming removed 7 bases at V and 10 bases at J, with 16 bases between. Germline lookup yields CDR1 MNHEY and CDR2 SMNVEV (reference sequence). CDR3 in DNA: TGTGCCAGCATGTCCGGGAATGAGGGAAAACTGTTTTTT. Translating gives CASMSGNEGKLFF.

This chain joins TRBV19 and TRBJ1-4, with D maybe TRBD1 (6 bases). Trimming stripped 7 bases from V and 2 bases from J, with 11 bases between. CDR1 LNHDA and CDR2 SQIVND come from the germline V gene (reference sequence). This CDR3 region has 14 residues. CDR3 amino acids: CASTADSTNEKLFF. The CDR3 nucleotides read TGTGCCAGTACCGCGGACAGCACTAATGAAAAACTGTTTTTT.

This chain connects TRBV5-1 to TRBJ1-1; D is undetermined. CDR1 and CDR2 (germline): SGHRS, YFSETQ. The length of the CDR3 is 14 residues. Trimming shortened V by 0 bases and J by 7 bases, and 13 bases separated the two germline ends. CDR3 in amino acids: CASSLDRELNEAFF. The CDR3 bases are TGCGCCAGCAGCTTGGATAGGGAGCTCAATGAAGCTTTCTTT.

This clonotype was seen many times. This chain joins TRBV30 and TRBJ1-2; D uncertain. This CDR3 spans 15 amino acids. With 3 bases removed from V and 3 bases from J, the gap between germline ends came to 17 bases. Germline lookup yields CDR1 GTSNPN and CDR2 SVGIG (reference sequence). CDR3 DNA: TGTGCCTGGAGCCGAAGACTGTCGGCCCACTATGGCTACACCTTC. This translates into CAWSRRLSAHYGYTF.

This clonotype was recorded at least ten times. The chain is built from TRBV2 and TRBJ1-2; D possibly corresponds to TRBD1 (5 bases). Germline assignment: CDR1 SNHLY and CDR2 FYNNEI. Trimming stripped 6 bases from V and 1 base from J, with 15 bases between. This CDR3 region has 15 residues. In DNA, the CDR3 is TGTGCCAGCAGGGAACGGGACTTTGTTAACTATGGCTACACCTTC. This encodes CASRERDFVNYGYTF.

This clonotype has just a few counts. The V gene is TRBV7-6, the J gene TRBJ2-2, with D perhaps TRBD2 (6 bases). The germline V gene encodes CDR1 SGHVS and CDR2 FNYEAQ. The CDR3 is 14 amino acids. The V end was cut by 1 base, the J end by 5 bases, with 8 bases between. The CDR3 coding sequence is TGTGCCAGCAGCTTAGGCGGGGAAACCGGGGAGCTGTTTTTT. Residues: CASSLGGETGELFF.

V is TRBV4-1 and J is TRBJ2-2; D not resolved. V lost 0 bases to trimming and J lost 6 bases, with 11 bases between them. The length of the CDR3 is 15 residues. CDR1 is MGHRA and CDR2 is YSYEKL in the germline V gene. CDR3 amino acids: CASSQEKSSAGELFF. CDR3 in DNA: TGCGCCAGCAGCCAAGAGAAGTCCAGCGCCGGGGAGCTGTTTTTT.

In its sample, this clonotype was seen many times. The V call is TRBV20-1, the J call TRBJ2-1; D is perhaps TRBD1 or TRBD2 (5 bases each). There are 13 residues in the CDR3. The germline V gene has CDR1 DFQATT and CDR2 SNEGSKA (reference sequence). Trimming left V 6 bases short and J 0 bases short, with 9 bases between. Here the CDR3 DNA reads TGCAGTGCCGGGACGGTCTCCTACAATGAGCAGTTCTTC. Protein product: CSAGTVSYNEQFF.

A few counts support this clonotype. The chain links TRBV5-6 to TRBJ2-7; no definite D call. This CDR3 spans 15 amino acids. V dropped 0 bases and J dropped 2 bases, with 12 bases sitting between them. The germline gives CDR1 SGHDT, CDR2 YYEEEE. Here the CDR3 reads CASSLAGRLTYEQYF. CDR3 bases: TGTGCCAGCAGCTTGGCTGGACGGTTGACCTACGAGCAGTACTTC.

Here the CDR3 DNA reads TGTGCCAGCAGCTTGGAGGGACAGGGGTTTTCACCCCTCCACTTT. Its translation: CASSLEGQGFSPLHF. V and J are TRBV5-4 and TRBJ1-6; TRBD1 matches 10 bases. Germline V lookup: CDR1 SGHNT, CDR2 YYREEE (reference sequence). The CDR3 has 15 amino acids. J was trimmed by 9 bases and V by 0 bases; bases with no gene match: 3.

This CDR3 is CASSLFATSGYEQYF. The CDR3 DNA reads TGTGCCAGCAGCTTATTTGCGACTAGCGGGTACGAGCAGTACTTC. The chain joins TRBV5-6 to TRBJ2-7, with 10 bases identical to TRBD2. CDR3 size: 15 residues. Germline CDR1 and CDR2: SGHDT and YYEEEE. After removal of 2 bases from V and 4 bases from J, the junction contained 6 bases not matched to a gene.

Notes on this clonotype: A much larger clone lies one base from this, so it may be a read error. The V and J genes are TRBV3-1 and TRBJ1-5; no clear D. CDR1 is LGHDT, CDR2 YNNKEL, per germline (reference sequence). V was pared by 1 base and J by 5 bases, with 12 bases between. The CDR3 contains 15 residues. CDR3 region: CASSQGRGVYQPQHF. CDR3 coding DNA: TGTGCCAGCAGCCAAGGTCGCGGGGTTTATCAGCCCCAGCATTTT.

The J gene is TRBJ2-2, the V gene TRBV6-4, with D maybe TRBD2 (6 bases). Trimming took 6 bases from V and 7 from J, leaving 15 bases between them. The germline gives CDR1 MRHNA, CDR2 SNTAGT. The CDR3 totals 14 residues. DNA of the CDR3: TGTGCCAGCAGCCGATCGGGGGAGGTCGGGGAGCTGTTTTTT. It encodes CASSRSGEVGELFF.

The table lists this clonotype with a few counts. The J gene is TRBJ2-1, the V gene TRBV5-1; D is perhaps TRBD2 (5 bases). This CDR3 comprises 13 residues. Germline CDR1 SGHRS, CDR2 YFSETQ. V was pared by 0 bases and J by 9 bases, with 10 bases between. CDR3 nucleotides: TGCGCCAGCAGCTTGGAGGGTGGAGGTGAGCAGTTCTTC. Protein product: CASSLEGGGEQFF.

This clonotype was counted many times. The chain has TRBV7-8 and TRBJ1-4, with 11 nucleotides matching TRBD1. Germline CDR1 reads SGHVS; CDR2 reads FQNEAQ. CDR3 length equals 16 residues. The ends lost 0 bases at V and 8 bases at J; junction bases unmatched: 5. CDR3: CASSLARTGGPEKLFF. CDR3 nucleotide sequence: TGTGCCAGCAGCTTAGCCCGGACAGGGGGCCCAGAAAAACTGTTTTTT.

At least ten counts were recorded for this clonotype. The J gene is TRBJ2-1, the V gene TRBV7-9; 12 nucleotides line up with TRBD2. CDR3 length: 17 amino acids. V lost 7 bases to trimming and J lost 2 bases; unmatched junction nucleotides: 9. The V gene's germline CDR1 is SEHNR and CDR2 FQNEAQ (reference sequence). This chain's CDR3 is CASTPLGLAGTYNEQFF. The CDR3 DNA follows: TGTGCCAGCACCCCCCTAGGACTAGCGGGAACCTACAATGAGCAGTTCTTC.

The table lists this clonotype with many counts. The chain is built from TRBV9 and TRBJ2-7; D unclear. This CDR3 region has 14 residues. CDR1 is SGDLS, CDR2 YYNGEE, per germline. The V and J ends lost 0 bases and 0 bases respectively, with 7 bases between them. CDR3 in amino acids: CASSVGGVSYEQYF. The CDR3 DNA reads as TGTGCCAGCAGCGTAGGTGGAGTCTCCTACGAGCAGTACTTC.

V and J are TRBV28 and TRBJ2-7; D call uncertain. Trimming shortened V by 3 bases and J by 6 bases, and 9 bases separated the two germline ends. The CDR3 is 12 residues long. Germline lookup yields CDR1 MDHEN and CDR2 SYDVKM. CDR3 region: CASSFEPGEQYF. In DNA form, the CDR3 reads TGTGCCAGCAGTTTCGAACCGGGCGAGCAGTACTTC.

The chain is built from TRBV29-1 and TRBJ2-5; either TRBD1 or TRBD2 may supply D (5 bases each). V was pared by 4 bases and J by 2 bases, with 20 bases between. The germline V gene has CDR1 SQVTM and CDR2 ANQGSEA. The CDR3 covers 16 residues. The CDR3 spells CSVVGTLQQVQETQYF. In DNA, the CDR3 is TGCAGCGTTGTTGGGACCCTCCAACAAGTGCAAGAGACCCAGTACTTC.

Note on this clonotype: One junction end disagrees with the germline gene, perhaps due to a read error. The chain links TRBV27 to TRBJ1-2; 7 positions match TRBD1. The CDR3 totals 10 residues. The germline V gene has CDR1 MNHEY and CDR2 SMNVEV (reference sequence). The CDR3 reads CASSLSGTAF. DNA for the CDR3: TGTGCCAGCAGTTTATCCGGGACAGCCTTC.

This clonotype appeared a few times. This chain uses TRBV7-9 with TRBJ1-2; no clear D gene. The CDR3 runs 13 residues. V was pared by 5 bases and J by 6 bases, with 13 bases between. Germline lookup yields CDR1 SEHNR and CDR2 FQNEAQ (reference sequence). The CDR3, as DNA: TGTGCCAGCAGCGATGTAGCAGACCATGGCTACACCTTC. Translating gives CASSDVADHGYTF.

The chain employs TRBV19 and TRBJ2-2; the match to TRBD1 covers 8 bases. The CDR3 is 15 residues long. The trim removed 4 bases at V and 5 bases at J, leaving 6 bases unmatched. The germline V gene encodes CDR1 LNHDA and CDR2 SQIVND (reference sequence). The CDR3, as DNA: TGTGCCAGTAGTACAGGGACAGGAGTTACCGGGGAGCTGTTTTTT. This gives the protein CASSTGTGVTGELFF.

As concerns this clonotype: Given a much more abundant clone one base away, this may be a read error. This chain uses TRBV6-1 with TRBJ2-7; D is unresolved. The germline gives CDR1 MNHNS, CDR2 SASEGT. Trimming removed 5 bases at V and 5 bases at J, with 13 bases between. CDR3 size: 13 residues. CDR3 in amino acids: CASSITESDEQYF. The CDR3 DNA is TGTGCCAGCAGTATTACGGAATCCGACGAGCAGTACTTC.

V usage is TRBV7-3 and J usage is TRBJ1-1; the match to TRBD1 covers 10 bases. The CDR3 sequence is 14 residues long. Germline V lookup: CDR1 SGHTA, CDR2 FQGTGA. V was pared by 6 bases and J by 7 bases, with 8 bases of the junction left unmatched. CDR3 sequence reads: CASSPTGGIGEAFF. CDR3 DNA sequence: TGTGCCAGCAGTCCGACAGGGGGCATTGGTGAAGCTTTCTTT.

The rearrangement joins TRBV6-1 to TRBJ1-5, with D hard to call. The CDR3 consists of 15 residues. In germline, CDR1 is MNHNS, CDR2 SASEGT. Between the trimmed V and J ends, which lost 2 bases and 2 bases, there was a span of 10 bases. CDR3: CASSEWEGGNQPQHF. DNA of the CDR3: TGTGCCAGCAGTGAATGGGAGGGTGGCAATCAGCCCCAGCATTTT.